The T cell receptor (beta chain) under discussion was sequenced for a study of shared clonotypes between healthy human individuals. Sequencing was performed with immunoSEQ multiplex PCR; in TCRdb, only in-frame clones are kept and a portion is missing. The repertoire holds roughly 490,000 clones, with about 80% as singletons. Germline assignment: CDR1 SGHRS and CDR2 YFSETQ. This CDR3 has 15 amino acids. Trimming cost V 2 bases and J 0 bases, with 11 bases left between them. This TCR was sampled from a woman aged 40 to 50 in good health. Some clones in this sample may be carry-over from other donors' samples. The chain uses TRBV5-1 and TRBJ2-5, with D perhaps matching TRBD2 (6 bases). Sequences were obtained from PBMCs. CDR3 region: CASSLQAGYQETQYF. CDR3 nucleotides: TGCGCCAGCAGCTTACAGGCGGGGTACCAAGAGACCCAGTACTTC.